The 16 T cell receptor beta chains in this list originate from one sample, sequenced in a study of cytomegalovirus exposure and HLA in healthy donors. Researchers ran the PCR with 60 Vbeta and 13 Jbeta primers. This table comes from immunoSEQ multiplex PCR, and its TCRdb copy is limited to in-frame clones, with some not included. The top ten clones hold approximately 4.8% of a sample with some 100,000 clones, 75% of them seen once. The sample comprised PBMCs. Source of these receptors: a woman between 18 and 29 years old in good health and CMV-seropositive.

This chain connects TRBV7-9 to TRBJ1-5; no firm D call. CDR1 is SEHNR, CDR2 FQNEAQ, per germline (reference sequence). V gave up 1 base and J gave up 2 bases, with 9 bases separating them. The CDR3 covers 15 residues. The CDR3 spells CASSLEGSGNQPQHF. The CDR3 DNA follows: TGTGCCAGCAGCTTAGAAGGCAGCGGCAATCAGCCCCAGCATTTT.

The chain joins TRBV5-1 to TRBJ1-5, with TRBD1 identical over 8 bases. The V gene's germline CDR1 is SGHRS and CDR2 YFSETQ. The length of the CDR3 is 15 residues. Trimming took 4 bases from V and 2 from J; bases not matched to a gene: 5. CDR3 nucleotide sequence: TGCGCCAGCAGCCCGCAGGGGGCTCGCAATCAGCCCCAGCATTTT. Its translation is CASSPQGARNQPQHF.

The genes are TRBV9 and TRBJ2-5; a possible D gene is TRBD2 (5 bases). V lost 0 bases, J lost 2 bases, and 11 bases lay in between. This CDR3 has 15 amino acids. Germline V CDR1 and CDR2: SGDLS, YYNGEE. CDR3 in amino acids: CASSVGTESQETQYF. CDR3 in DNA: TGTGCCAGCAGCGTAGGGACTGAGTCACAAGAGACCCAGTACTTC. Supplemented by reference TRBV9 and TRBJ2-5, the full variable domain reads DSGVTQTPKHLITATGQRVTLRCSPRSGDLSVYWYQQSLDQGLQFLIQYYNGEERAKGNILERFSAQQFPDLHSELNLSSLELGDSALYFCASSVGTESQETQYFGPGTRLLVL.

The J gene is TRBJ2-5, the V gene TRBV7-8; 7 nucleotides align to TRBD1. The DNA end lines up better with TRBJ2-7; the J call may be wrong. This CDR3 spans 15 amino acids. Germline loops: CDR1 SGHVS, CDR2 FQNEAQ. Here the CDR3 DNA reads TGTGCCAGCAGCTTTCGACAGGGAGCTATCTACGAGCAGTACTTC. This gives the protein CASSFRQGAIYEQYF.

J is TRBJ2-3 and V is TRBV7-3, with 10 bases lining up with TRBD1. This CDR3 comprises 15 residues. Germline V gene sequence: CDR1 SGHTA, CDR2 FQGTGA. V was pared by 7 bases and J by 3 bases, with 7 bases of the junction left unmatched. CDR3 region: CASTATGGMTDTQYF. The CDR3, as DNA: TGTGCCAGCACCGCGACAGGGGGCATGACAGATACGCAGTATTTT.

This CDR3 is CASSPRAQRQETQYF. As DNA, the CDR3 is TGTGCCAGCAGCCCCCGCGCGCAGCGGCAAGAGACCCAGTACTTC. The chain joins TRBV7-7 to TRBJ2-5; D is possibly TRBD2 (5 bases). Germline assignment: CDR1 SSHAT and CDR2 FNYEAQ (reference sequence). CDR3 length equals 15 residues. V was cut by 5 bases and J by 2 bases, with 15 bases left in between.

The gene calls are TRBV10-3 and TRBJ2-7; TRBD2 agrees at 9 bases. This CDR3 region has 14 residues. The junction had 6 bases not matched to a gene; V was cut back by 8 bases and J by 1 base. The germline CDR1 and CDR2 sequences are ENHRY and SYGVKD. CDR3 DNA: TGTGCCATCGCGGGGCGGGAGGGGTCCTACGAGCAGTACTTC. Its protein is CAIAGREGSYEQYF.

The genes are TRBV5-1 and TRBJ2-1; 7 bases match TRBD2. The CDR3 extends over 17 amino acids. The V and J ends lost 0 bases and 0 bases, in that order; junction bases with no gene match: 6. Germline values: CDR1 SGHRS, CDR2 YFSETQ. CDR3 protein: CASSLAYGGSSYNEQFF. The CDR3 DNA reads as TGCGCCAGCAGCTTGGCCTACGGCGGGAGCTCCTACAATGAGCAGTTCTTC.

As concerns this clone: Other DNA sequences in the same sample also yield this CDR3. This rearrangement joins TRBV7-2 to TRBJ1-5; tentative D call: TRBD1 (6 bases). V lost 1 base, J lost 6 bases, and 10 bases lay in between. The CDR3 totals 14 residues. CDR1 is SGHTA and CDR2 is FQGNSA in the germline V gene. CDR3 region: CASSLGQGLQPQHF. The CDR3 region has the DNA TGTGCCAGCAGCTTAGGTCAGGGGCTTCAGCCCCAGCATTTT.

This sequence joins TRBV5-6 and TRBJ2-7; D possibly corresponds to TRBD1 (5 bases). V shed 1 base and J shed 11 bases, with 19 bases lying between them. Germline loops: CDR1 SGHDT, CDR2 YYEEEE. This CDR3 is 14 amino acids long. CDR3 sequence: CASSLRSGLVVEYF. CDR3 nucleotide sequence: TGTGCCAGCAGCTTGCGCTCAGGGTTAGTGGTGGAGTACTTC. Combining the CDR3 with reference TRBV5-6 and TRBJ2-7 gives the whole variable domain DAGVTQSPTHLIKTRGQQVTLRCSPKSGHDTVSWYQQALGQGPQFIFQYYEEEERQRGNFPDRFSGHQFPNYSSELNVNALLLGDSALYLCASSLRSGLVVEYFGPGTRLTVT.

The chain couples TRBV11-1 to TRBJ1-2, with D perhaps matching TRBD1 (6 bases). There are 13 residues in the CDR3. Trimming removed 5 bases at V and 2 bases at J, with 9 bases between. The germline gives CDR1 SGHAT, CDR2 FQDESV (reference sequence). CDR3 DNA sequence: TGTGCCAGCAGCCCAGACAGGAACTATGGCTACACCTTC. Translated: CASSPDRNYGYTF.

The CDR3 loop is CASFSPAEAYEQYF. DNA for the CDR3: TGTGCCAGCTTTAGCCCAGCGGAGGCCTACGAGCAGTACTTC. The gene calls are TRBV28 and TRBJ2-7; perhaps TRBD2 as D (5 bases). The CDR3 runs 14 residues. Germline V gene data show CDR1 as MDHEN and CDR2 as SYDVKM. V lost 8 bases and J 2 bases, leaving 16 bases between the germline ends.

The chain links TRBV30 to TRBJ1-4; D perhaps matches TRBD1 (6 bases). Trimming took off 2 bases at V and 7 bases at J, with 17 bases between the two ends. Per germline, CDR1 GTSNPN and CDR2 SVGIG (reference sequence). This CDR3 contains 15 residues. CDR3 loop: CAWSLTGGAGEKLFF. The CDR3 bases are TGTGCCTGGAGTTTGACGGGGGGCGCGGGTGAAAAACTGTTTTTT.

This chain joins TRBV28 and TRBJ2-7; 9 bases align to TRBD1. The length of the CDR3 is 14 residues. V was clipped by 6 bases and J by 4 bases; unmatched bases: 7. Germline values: CDR1 MDHEN, CDR2 SYDVKM. In nucleotides, the CDR3 is TGTGCCAGCAGCACCCAGGACAGGGGTTACGAGCAGTACTTC. Residues: CASSTQDRGYEQYF.

This clone was picked up one time. V gene TRBV6-1 combines with J gene TRBJ2-7, with D maybe TRBD2 (6 bases). V was cut by 3 bases and J by 4 bases, with 13 bases left in between. This CDR3 comprises 14 residues. The germline CDR1 and CDR2 sequences are MNHNS and SASEGT. CDR3 residues: CASSDPGLLYEQYF. CDR3 DNA: TGTGCCAGCAGTGACCCGGGACTTTTATACGAGCAGTACTTC.

V is TRBV5-1 and J is TRBJ1-1; D may be TRBD1 (5 bases). The germline V and J ends were trimmed by 3 bases and 3 bases, with 15 bases remaining between them. The CDR3 runs 15 residues. The germline V gene has CDR1 SGHRS and CDR2 YFSETQ. The CDR3 loop is CASSSGRGMDTEAFF. As DNA, the CDR3 is TGCGCCAGCAGCTCTGGGAGGGGTATGGACACTGAAGCTTTCTTT.